A selection of T cell receptor beta chains follows, all from one sample in a study of cytomegalovirus exposure and HLA in healthy donors. Assay used: immunoSEQ multiplex PCR; TCRdb lists only in-frame clones, some missing. Its table lists some 200,000 clones. The specimen sequenced was PBMCs. These receptor sequences come from a woman aged 18-29 years in good health and CMV-seropositive. CDR3s include the opening cysteine and the closing phenylalanine or tryptophan. Each record gives: J gene, V gene, CDR3 protein.

>TRBJ1-2|TRBV20-1
CSGGETGYTF
>TRBJ1-1|TRBV7-2
CASRGGSEAFF
>TRBJ1-5|TRBV27
CASSFGQGQPQHF
>TRBJ2-1|TRBV5-4
CASRLDGSSYNEQFF
>TRBJ1-1|TRBV10-3
CAISESRTGNTEAFF
>TRBJ1-5|TRBV5-1
CASSLSGNQPQHF
>TRBJ1-5|TRBV18
CASSPDSSNQPQHF
>TRBJ1-5|TRBV18
CASSQVRILDRDRQPQHF
>TRBJ2-7|TRBV10-2
CASRGFWDREDEQYF
>TRBJ2-1|TRBV5-4
CASSAGTSGGAVHEQFF
>TRBJ1-2|TRBV10-2
CASSGSTGSYGYTF
>TRBJ2-3|TRBV7-2
CASSLVVREDPSTDTQYF
>TRBJ2-3|TRBV14
CASSQGPRSLDF
>TRBJ2-5|TRBV18
CASSPRAETQYF